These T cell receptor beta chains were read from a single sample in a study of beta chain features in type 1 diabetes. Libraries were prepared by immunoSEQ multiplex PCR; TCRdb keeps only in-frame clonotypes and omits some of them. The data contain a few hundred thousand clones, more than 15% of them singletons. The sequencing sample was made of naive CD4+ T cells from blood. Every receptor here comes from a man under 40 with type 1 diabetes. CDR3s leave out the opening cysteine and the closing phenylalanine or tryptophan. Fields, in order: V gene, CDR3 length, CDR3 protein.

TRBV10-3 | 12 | AISEGTGRDTQY
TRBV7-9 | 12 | ASSRDWVTDTQY
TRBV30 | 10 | AWTLAVGTQY
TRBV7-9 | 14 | ASSLGLGLENTEAF
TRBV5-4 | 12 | ASRPSGSPDTQY
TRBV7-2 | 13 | ASSSGTSGVNEQF
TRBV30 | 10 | AWNQGSYGYT
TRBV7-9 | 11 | ASRVSSGNTIY
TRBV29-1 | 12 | SVVGRGSTDTQY
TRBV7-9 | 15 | ASSSKLAGVRTDTQY
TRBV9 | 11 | ASSPPPGRPQY
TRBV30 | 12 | AWSAGLVTPIQY
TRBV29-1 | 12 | SVERQGAEYEQY
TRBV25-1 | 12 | ASSDTTTYNEQF
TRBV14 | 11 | ASSQGLKVGKY
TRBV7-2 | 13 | ASSLAPQGTDTQY
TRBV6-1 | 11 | ASSLRTEDEQY
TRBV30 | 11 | ACSSGRGNIQY
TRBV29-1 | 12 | SARRREGTDTQY
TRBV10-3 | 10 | AISDASQPQH
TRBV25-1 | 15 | ASSEAPHAGSTDTQY
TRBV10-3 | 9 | AIREADTQY
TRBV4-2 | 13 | ASSQKDGGTTEAF
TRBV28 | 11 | ASLAGAPFDQY
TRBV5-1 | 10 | ASRKDVYEQY